This T cell receptor (beta chain) emerged from a study of graft-versus-host responses after intestinal transplantation. Study-wide background: As for transplant type, recipients had multivisceral, liver-intestinal, or isolated intestinal grafts.

Profiling relied on immunoSEQ multiplex PCR, and the TCRdb table lists in-frame clones only, not all of them. The table shows tens of thousands of clones, with over 75% occurring only once. Study results and limitations: Analysis identified GvH clones in recipient marrow, with some appearing first in ileum or blood.

Germline loops: CDR1 SGDLS, CDR2 YYNGEE. Trimming removed 4 bases at V and 1 base at J, with 14 bases between. The CDR3 has 15 residues. Of note for this clone: Its antigen is not identified.

This receptor was taken from a human donor who was the organ donor for an intestinal transplant. V is TRBV9 and J is TRBJ2-5, with a tentative D call TRBD1 (5 bases). The material sequenced was unstimulated CD4+ T cells sorted from spleen or lymph node cells, taken before transplant. In DNA form, the CDR3 reads TGTGCCAGCAGCCCGAGAGGAAGGGGCCAAGAGACCCAGTACTTC. Translation: CASSPRGRGQETQYF.